This TCR beta chain stems from a study of metastatic and nonmetastatic thyroid tumors (TCRdb year 2020). For the study in its entirety: The researchers compared repertoires between peripheral blood samples and tumor or nodule tissue samples from patients with malignant or benign thyroid disease.

General study outcomes and caveats: In both blood and tumor samples, TCR beta diversity was reported to be significantly higher in malignant tumors than in benign nodules.

V drops 0 bases and J drops 4 bases, leaving 16 bases in between. For CDR1 and CDR2, the germline V gene lists SGDLS and YYNGEE. The CDR3 spans 17 residues, from the cysteine through the phenylalanine. CDR3 DNA is the only sequence kept; it has 51 bases, read in frame from the first base. Worth noting for this clone: Its antigen is not yet known. This may come from a read error, since a much larger clone is one base off.

None of the patients had been given any treatment before thyroid surgery. Using T-cell receptor beta sequencing, the study looked back at clinical samples from patients collected from about 2011 to 2018. Library method: PCR. TCRdb lists the instrument as Illumina HiSeq 4000. High-throughput sequencing was used to profile the CDR3 region of the TCR beta-chain in every patient. The source study handled its data this way. CDR3 differences across clinicopathological groups were used to build a classifier for discriminating distant-metastatic papillary thyroid cancer patients. The Shannon index was used to assess repertoire diversity, and the Morisita-Horn index was used to assess tumor-blood repertoire similarity. TCRdb trimmed the raw reads at Q25, called clones with MiXCR and kept productive beta chains. The V and J calls shown here were made by TCRdb, not taken from the authors' results. This sample gives about 28,000 clones in total; roughly a quarter of them show up just once. The ten largest clones add up to more than 12% of the sample.

The rearranged chain carries TRBV9 and TRBJ2-2; too little of a D gene remains to name it. The sample taken for sequencing was blood. The clonotype comes from a female donor with papillary thyroid cancer or a benign thyroid nodule (not recorded which). Some clones in this sample may be carry-over from other donors' samples. The DNA reads TGTGCCAGCAGCGTAGCATGGCAGGTGGCGGTCACCGGGGAGCTGTTTTTT. The translation is CASSVAWQVAVTGELFF.